This T cell receptor (beta chain) was sequenced during a study of shared clonotypes between healthy human individuals. Naive CD8 cells lacked CD45RO, underwent positive selection for CCR7 and left out terminally differentiated effector memory CD45RA+ cells. This table comes from immunoSEQ multiplex PCR, and its TCRdb copy is limited to in-frame clones, with some not included. The sample includes approximately 590,000 clones, nearly 97% of them seen just once. Germline V CDR1 and CDR2: MGHDK, SYGVNS. The CDR3 covers 14 residues. V lost 3 bases, J lost 5 bases, and 11 bases lay in between. The sequenced material came from naive CD8+ T cells sorted from blood. The genes are TRBV25-1 and TRBJ2-1; D uncertain. The receptor's source is a woman in her thirties in good health. CDR3 in DNA: TGTGCCAGCAGTGATCGCTACACCCACAATGAGCAGTTCTTC. It is translated as CASSDRYTHNEQFF. The complete variable domain, with remaining parts taken from reference TRBV25-1 and TRBJ2-1, reads EADIYQTPRYLVIGTGKKITLECSQTMGHDKMYWYQQDPGMELHLIHYSYGVNSTEKGDLSSESTVSRIRTEHFPLTLESARPSHTSQYLCASSDRYTHNEQFFGPGTRLTVL.